Presented here are 32 T cell receptor beta chains from one specimen sequenced in a study of cytomegalovirus exposure and HLA in healthy donors. In the PCR, 60 Vbeta and 13 Jbeta primers were used. Some clones are missing from TCRdb's copy, which holds only in-frame ones; the method was immunoSEQ multiplex PCR. The repertoire has roughly 200,000 clones, 85% to 90% of them found once; the top ten carry 0.9% to 1.1%. Sequenced input: PBMCs. The receptors were gathered from a woman aged 18 to 35 in good health and CMV-seronegative.

This clone appeared a single time. The V gene is TRBV4-3, the J gene TRBJ1-2; D possibly corresponds to TRBD1 (6 bases). Germline CDR1 is LGHNA and CDR2 is YSLEER. The V and J ends lost 6 bases and 0 bases respectively, with 23 bases between them. The CDR3 is made up of 18 amino acids. DNA of the CDR3: TGCGCCAGCAGTCCTAACCAGGGGACGGGGGGATCTAACTATGGCTACACCTTC. It encodes CASSPNQGTGGSNYGYTF.

The genes are TRBV5-4 and TRBJ1-4; 7 bases are shared with TRBD1. The germline gives CDR1 SGHNT, CDR2 YYREEE (reference sequence). The CDR3 length is 15 residues. J gave up 3 bases and V 4 bases, and 6 bases lay outside the gene matches. CDR3 region: CASSTQGGSNEKLFF. The CDR3, as DNA: TGTGCCAGCAGCACCCAAGGGGGCTCTAATGAAAAACTGTTTTTT.

The J gene is TRBJ2-1, the V gene TRBV5-1; 10 nucleotides align to TRBD1. V dropped 4 bases and J dropped 5; count of bases not matched to a gene: 6. Germline CDR1 reads SGHRS; CDR2 reads YFSETQ. This CDR3 is built from 15 residues. In DNA, the CDR3 is TGCGCCAGCAGCACCGCTGGGACAGGGGACAATGAGCAGTTCTTC. This gives the protein CASSTAGTGDNEQFF.

The V and J genes are TRBV2 and TRBJ1-2; TRBD1 matches at 10 bases. Germline assignment: CDR1 SNHLY and CDR2 FYNNEI. The length of the CDR3 is 13 residues. V lost 6 bases and J lost 8; bases outside the gene matches: 6. CDR3 DNA sequence: TGTGCCAGCAGGGAGGGACAGGGGTACGGCTACACCTTC. Its protein product is CASREGQGYGYTF.

The chain uses TRBV5-1 and TRBJ1-3; 8 nucleotides align to TRBD1. There are 14 residues in the CDR3. Germline assignment: CDR1 SGHRS and CDR2 YFSETQ. Unmatched junction bases numbered 6, after V lost 2 bases and J lost 8 bases. Here the CDR3 reads CASSFRTGSDTIYF. The CDR3 bases are TGCGCCAGCAGCTTTAGGACAGGGTCAGACACCATATATTTT.

The chain employs TRBV5-1 and TRBJ2-3; perhaps TRBD2 as D (5 bases). Trimming stripped 4 bases from V and 2 bases from J, with 17 bases between. In germline, CDR1 is SGHRS, CDR2 YFSETQ. The CDR3 extends over 16 amino acids. The CDR3 here is CASSPEALQLTDTQYF. The CDR3 bases are TGCGCCAGCAGCCCGGAGGCTCTCCAACTCACAGATACGCAGTATTTT.

The J gene is TRBJ2-5, the V gene TRBV7-2; weak D call: TRBD2 (5 bases). Germline lookup yields CDR1 SGHTA and CDR2 FQGNSA. The CDR3 runs to 13 residues. V was clipped by 1 base and J by 3 bases, with 6 bases between them. CDR3: CASSLVREETQYF. The CDR3 DNA sequence: TGTGCCAGCAGCTTAGTGAGGGAAGAGACCCAGTACTTC.

V gene TRBV28 combines with J gene TRBJ2-7; the D gene is possibly TRBD1 (6 bases). Germline loops: CDR1 MDHEN, CDR2 SYDVKM. This CDR3 is built from 13 residues. V gave up 6 bases and J gave up 6 bases, with 15 bases separating them. CDR3 nucleotide sequence: TGTGCCAGCAGGACCCAGGGGTTGGCCGAGCAGTACTTC. This codes for CASRTQGLAEQYF.

This rearrangement joins TRBV10-3 to TRBJ2-6; weak D call: TRBD2 (5 bases). CDR1 and CDR2 (germline): ENHRY, SYGVKD. The CDR3 length is 16 residues. V was clipped by 4 bases and J by 4 bases, with 14 bases between them. The CDR3 here is CAISAGVTEGANVLTF. The CDR3 bases are TGTGCCATCAGTGCCGGGGTAACAGAGGGGGCCAACGTCCTGACTTTC.

This clone was observed a single time. The V call is TRBV30, the J call TRBJ2-1; D is unresolved. This CDR3 comprises 13 residues. From germline, CDR1 is GTSNPN and CDR2 SVGIG (reference sequence). The ends were cut back, 1 base at V and 8 bases at J, with 12 bases in the middle. This CDR3 is CAWSGRSYDEQFF. CDR3 nucleotide sequence: TGTGCCTGGAGTGGCCGGAGCTATGATGAGCAGTTCTTC.

The chain links TRBV7-2 to TRBJ2-7; 12 bases are shared with TRBD2. This CDR3 region has 13 residues. Germline assignment: CDR1 SGHTA and CDR2 FQGNSA. V gave up 11 bases and J gave up 2 bases; unmatched junction bases: 4. This CDR3 reads CASRLAGAYEQYF. The DNA of the CDR3 is TGTGCCTCCCGACTAGCGGGGGCCTACGAGCAGTACTTC.

The chain couples TRBV7-2 to TRBJ2-5; 8 bases align to TRBD2. Germline CDR1 and CDR2: SGHTA and FQGNSA. The CDR3 runs to 15 residues. J gave up 4 bases and V 0 bases, and 4 bases lay outside the gene matches. In nucleotides, the CDR3 is TGTGCCAGCAGCTTAGCGGGGACTAGGAGAGAGACCCAGTACTTC. Amino acids: CASSLAGTRRETQYF.

The chain uses TRBV19 and TRBJ1-5; TRBD1 matches at 7 bases. From germline, CDR1 is LNHDA and CDR2 SQIVND (reference sequence). This CDR3 has 15 amino acids. J gave up 3 bases and V 6 bases, and 8 bases lay outside the gene matches. CDR3 in DNA: TGTGCCAGTAGCCAGGGACAGTCCAACAATCAGCCCCAGCATTTT. Its protein is CASSQGQSNNQPQHF.

This clone was counted only a few times. This chain joins TRBV5-4 and TRBJ2-2; 9 bases match TRBD1. The CDR3 length is 14 residues. CDR1 SGHNT and CDR2 YYREEE come from the germline V gene (reference sequence). After removal of 3 bases from V and 7 bases from J, the junction contained 4 bases not matched to a gene. CDR3 loop: CASSSWTGVGELFF. CDR3 bases: TGTGCCAGCAGCTCCTGGACAGGGGTCGGGGAGCTGTTTTTT.

In regard to this clone: Germline is not matched at one junction end, which may reflect a read error. This CDR3 is CSVEEYLRGGPYEQYF. The DNA of the CDR3 is TGCAGCGTCGAAGAATATCTCCGGGGGGGCCCCTACGAGCAGTACTTC. The chain couples TRBV29-1 to TRBJ2-7, with 8 bases matching TRBD2. This CDR3 comprises 16 residues. Looked up from germline, CDR1 is SQVTM and CDR2 is ANQGSEA.

The rearrangement joins TRBV19 to TRBJ2-7; a weak D match, TRBD2 (6 bases). Germline V gene sequence: CDR1 LNHDA, CDR2 SQIVND (reference sequence). The CDR3 contains 13 residues. V lost 5 bases to trimming and J lost 0 bases, with 8 bases between them. CDR3 residues: CASSRGNSYEQYF. The CDR3 DNA reads TGTGCCAGTAGTCGGGGGAACTCCTACGAGCAGTACTTC.

V usage is TRBV5-6 and J usage is TRBJ2-2; TRBD2 matches at 7 bases. The germline V gene has CDR1 SGHDT and CDR2 YYEEEE. This CDR3 region has 15 residues. Germline trimming cut 0 bases from V and 7 bases from J; bases unmatched to any gene: 6. The CDR3 reads CASSLGAGFFGELFF. CDR3 DNA sequence: TGTGCCAGCAGCTTGGGAGCGGGGTTCTTCGGGGAGCTGTTTTTT. Drawing the rest from reference TRBV5-6 and TRBJ2-2, the complete variable domain is DAGVTQSPTHLIKTRGQQVTLRCSPKSGHDTVSWYQQALGQGPQFIFQYYEEEERQRGNFPDRFSGHQFPNYSSELNVNALLLGDSALYLCASSLGAGFFGELFFGEGSRLTVL.

The V gene is TRBV5-4, the J gene TRBJ2-7; D might be TRBD2 (6 bases). Germline CDR1 is SGHNT and CDR2 is YYREEE (reference sequence). CDR3 length: 15 residues. Trimming pared 3 bases from V and 0 bases from J, leaving 13 bases between. The CDR3: CASSSGGRSSYEQYF. The CDR3 bases are TGTGCCAGCAGCTCCGGGGGACGGAGCTCCTACGAGCAGTACTTC. Together with reference TRBV5-4 and TRBJ2-7, the CDR3 gives the full variable domain: ETGVTQSPTHLIKTRGQQVTLRCSSQSGHNTVSWYQQALGQGPQFIFQYYREEENGRGNFPPRFSGLQFPNYSSELNVNALELDDSALYLCASSSGGRSSYEQYFGPGTRLTVT.

The chain recombines TRBV4-1 with TRBJ2-7; TRBD2 agrees at 10 bases. Germline loops: CDR1 MGHRA, CDR2 YSYEKL. CDR3 length: 15 amino acids. The V and J ends lost 1 base and 2 bases, in that order; junction bases with no gene match: 2. CDR3 DNA: TGCGCCAGCAGCCAAGGGCTAGCGGGAGCCTACGAGCAGTACTTC. Its protein is CASSQGLAGAYEQYF.

The genes are TRBV5-8 and TRBJ1-2; D perhaps matches TRBD1 (6 bases). The V end was cut by 4 bases, the J end by 6 bases, with 16 bases between. Germline V lookup: CDR1 SGHTS, CDR2 YDEGEE. The CDR3 consists of 14 residues. DNA of the CDR3: TGTGCCAGCAGCAGGAGGGGGGGGCTGCATGGCTACACCTTC. Its protein product is CASSRRGGLHGYTF.

This rearrangement joins TRBV2 to TRBJ1-1; possibly TRBD1 for D (5 bases). Germline values: CDR1 SNHLY, CDR2 FYNNEI. The CDR3 consists of 14 residues. Trimming took off 2 bases at V and 3 bases at J, with 10 bases between the two ends. The DNA of the CDR3 is TGTGCCAGCAGTGAAAACAGGAGGGACACTGAAGCTTTCTTT. Amino acids: CASSENRRDTEAFF. The whole variable domain, remainder taken from reference TRBV2 and TRBJ1-1, is EPEVTQTPSHQVTQMGQEVILRCVPISNHLYFYWYRQILGQKVEFLVSFYNNEISEKSEIFDDQFSVERPDGSNFTLKIRSTKLEDSAMYFCASSENRRDTEAFFGQGTRLTVV.

The chain uses TRBV7-3 and TRBJ2-3, with 8 bases fitting TRBD2. The trim removed 8 bases at V and 0 bases at J, leaving 7 bases unmatched. The germline CDR1 and CDR2 sequences are SGHTA and FQGTGA. The CDR3 contains 15 residues. CDR3 residues: CASPDSGISTDTQYF. CDR3 sequence (DNA): TGTGCCAGCCCGGATAGCGGGATCAGCACAGATACGCAGTATTTT.

This clone was seen a handful of times. V and J are TRBV19 and TRBJ2-3; 12 bases match TRBD2. The germline V gene has CDR1 LNHDA and CDR2 SQIVND (reference sequence). This CDR3 region has 14 residues. The J segment lost 3 bases and the V segment lost 6 bases, leaving 1 base of the junction unmatched. CDR3 sequence: CASRGTSGTDTQYF. The CDR3 DNA is TGTGCCAGTAGGGGGACTAGCGGGACAGATACGCAGTATTTT.

V and J are TRBV11-3 and TRBJ2-2, with unresolved D. V lost 2 bases, J lost 7 bases, and 8 bases lay in between. Germline V CDR1 and CDR2: SGHNT, YENEEA. The CDR3 extends over 13 amino acids. CDR3 loop: CASSLRNYGELFF. DNA for the CDR3: TGTGCCAGCAGCTTACGAAACTACGGGGAGCTGTTTTTT.

This chain connects TRBV5-6 to TRBJ2-2; unclear D gene. The germline CDR1 and CDR2 sequences are SGHDT and YYEEEE. CDR3 length equals 15 residues. V dropped 1 base and J dropped 3 bases, with 10 bases sitting between them. DNA for the CDR3: TGTGCCAGCAGCTTGACACCGTTTTACACCGGGGAGCTGTTTTTT. Protein: CASSLTPFYTGELFF.

This chain links TRBV19 with TRBJ1-1; D not resolved. CDR1 is LNHDA and CDR2 is SQIVND in the germline V gene (reference sequence). This CDR3 spans 13 amino acids. With 5 bases removed from V and 3 bases from J, the gap between germline ends came to 10 bases. The CDR3 sequence is CASSPPRDTEAFF. Written as DNA, the CDR3 is TGTGCCAGTAGTCCACCCCGGGACACTGAAGCTTTCTTT.

The V and J genes are TRBV7-8 and TRBJ2-7; TRBD2 is a possible D gene (6 bases). The CDR3 covers 14 residues. V gave up 1 base and J gave up 2 bases, with 9 bases separating them. Germline CDR1 reads SGHVS; CDR2 reads FQNEAQ. The CDR3 is CASSLGTTPYEQYF. The CDR3 DNA is TGTGCCAGCAGCTTAGGGACTACCCCCTACGAGCAGTACTTC. Complete variable domain (other parts from reference TRBV7-8 and TRBJ2-7): GAGVSQSPRYKVAKRGQDVALRCDPISGHVSLFWYQQALGQGPEFLTYFQNEAQLDKSGLPSDRFFAERPEGSVSTLKIQRTQQEDSAVYLCASSLGTTPYEQYFGPGTRLTVT.

As concerns this clone: Distinct nucleotide sequences in the sample also encode this CDR3. The chain carries TRBV19 and TRBJ1-4, with TRBD1 matching over 9 bases. Germline trimming cut 8 bases from V and 7 bases from J; bases unmatched to any gene: 5. Per the germline V gene, CDR1 is LNHDA and CDR2 is SQIVND (reference sequence). The CDR3 length is 13 residues. In DNA form, the CDR3 reads TGTGCCAGTTCTCGGGACAGGGCTGAAAAACTGTTTTTT. This translates into CASSRDRAEKLFF.

This clone was recorded only once. The chain recombines TRBV27 with TRBJ1-6; 10 bases fit TRBD1. The CDR3 runs 14 residues. Unmatched junction bases numbered 5, after V lost 8 bases and J lost 7 bases. The V gene's germline CDR1 is MNHEY and CDR2 SMNVEV (reference sequence). The CDR3 sequence is CASRRDRGNSPLHF. Here the CDR3 DNA reads TGTGCCAGCCGCCGGGACAGGGGCAATTCACCCCTCCACTTT.

Regarding this clone: Other DNA sequences in this sample translate to the same CDR3. V gene TRBV6-1 combines with J gene TRBJ2-7, with 7 bases aligning to TRBD1. The germline gives CDR1 MNHNS, CDR2 SASEGT. The V and J ends lost 3 bases and 3 bases, in that order; junction bases with no gene match: 5. This CDR3 contains 14 residues. The CDR3 region is CASSEAGTVYEQYF. CDR3 in DNA: TGTGCCAGCAGTGAGGCCGGGACAGTCTACGAGCAGTACTTC.

This clone has just a few counts. The sample holds other DNA sequences that translate to the same CDR3. V and J are TRBV6-5 and TRBJ1-2, with D hard to call. Trimming stripped 5 bases from V and 4 bases from J, with 8 bases between. The CDR3 is 12 residues long. CDR1 is MNHEY, CDR2 SVGAGI, per germline. In DNA form, the CDR3 reads TGTGCCAGCAGTCCGGGAGTCTATGGCTACACCTTC. Its translation: CASSPGVYGYTF.

As concerns this clone: Within the sample, other DNA sequences also encode this same CDR3. This chain joins TRBV9 and TRBJ2-1; 9 bases map to TRBD2. Germline lookup yields CDR1 SGDLS and CDR2 YYNGEE. V shed 2 bases, J shed 1 base, and the junction held 1 base outside the gene matches. The CDR3 consists of 15 residues. The CDR3 DNA follows: TGTGCCAGCAGCGTTAGCGGGGGATCCTACAATGAGCAGTTCTTC. Protein: CASSVSGGSYNEQFF.